This T cell receptor beta chain was found in a study of beta chain features in type 1 diabetes. Overall study results and limits: Researchers report that Type 1 diabetes patients had moderately but significantly shorter TCRB CDR3s across all four CD4+ subsets.

Isolated RNA was reverse transcribed in full, so expressed TCRB transcripts were sequenced. Measured with immunoSEQ multiplex PCR; TCRdb has only the in-frame clones, and not every one. The data show more than 250,000 clones, 24% seen once. Germline CDR1 GTSNPN, CDR2 SVGIG (reference sequence). Trimming took 5 bases from V and 7 from J, leaving 14 bases between them. CDR3 length equals 13 residues. This clone turned up a few times. Its specificity is not known. Sequenced material: naive CD4+ T cells from blood. This rearrangement joins TRBV30 to TRBJ2-2; D is unresolved. The sequence was obtained from a woman aged 25 to 45 with type 1 diabetes. The CDR3 sequence: CAWVQQIGGELFF. CDR3 coding DNA: TGTGCCTGGGTTCAACAGATAGGCGGGGAGCTGTTTTTT.